What follows are 27 T cell receptor beta chains derived from one specimen sequenced in a study of CD8 T cells in Susac syndrome. Reverse transcription of 0.5 to 1 ug RNA was performed with random hexamers. Each CDR3 protein is one row after TCRdb ran MiXCR on the immunoSEQ multiplex PCR reads. The sample has more than 110,000 distinct CDR3 sequences, approximately 95% seen once. The sample was CD4+ T cells from PBMCs. The receptor set was obtained from a human donor with Susac syndrome.

CDR3 residues: CSVDRGHTGELFF. DNA for the CDR3: TGCAGCGTTGACAGGGGGCACACCGGGGAGCTGTTTTTT. The gene calls are TRBV29-1 and TRBJ2-2, with TRBD1 identical over 8 bases. The J segment lost 3 bases and the V segment lost 3 bases, leaving 0 bases of the junction unmatched. CDR1 and CDR2 from the germline V gene are SQVTM and ANQGSEA. This CDR3 is 13 amino acids long.

The rearrangement uses TRBV28 and TRBJ2-2; 7 bases align to TRBD1. The CDR3 covers 14 residues. The ends lost 6 bases at V and 14 bases at J; junction bases unmatched: 15. Germline loops: CDR1 MDHEN, CDR2 SYDVKM. DNA of the CDR3: TGTGCCAGCAGCGCAGGGGGACGGGGAGCAGGCCTGTTTTTT. This encodes CASSAGGRGAGLFF.

J is TRBJ1-1 and V is TRBV12-3 or TRBV12-4, with D possibly TRBD1 on 5 matching bases. This CDR3 comprises 13 residues. Trimming shortened V by 3 bases and J by 7 bases, and 12 bases separated the two germline ends. CDR3 amino acids: CASSFRGGDEAFF. CDR3 bases: TGTGCCAGCAGTTTTAGGGGAGGGGATGAAGCTTTCTTT.

This clonotype has just a few counts. This chain links TRBV30 with TRBJ1-1, with a tentative D call TRBD1 (5 bases). Germline CDR1 and CDR2: GTSNPN and SVGIG (reference sequence). CDR3 length equals 11 residues. V dropped 0 bases and J dropped 8 bases, with 7 bases sitting between them. CDR3 sequence reads: CAWSVRGEAFF. The CDR3 nucleotides read TGTGCCTGGAGTGTAAGGGGCGAAGCTTTCTTT.

The V gene is TRBV3-1, the J gene TRBJ2-5; possibly TRBD1 or TRBD2 for D (5 bases each). V lost 3 bases, J lost 5 bases, and 10 bases lay in between. CDR3 length: 13 amino acids. Per germline, CDR1 LGHDT and CDR2 YNNKEL (reference sequence). The DNA of the CDR3 is TGTGCCAGCAGCCATATGGGACGGGAGACCCAGTACTTC. Protein: CASSHMGRETQYF.

This chain uses TRBV12-3 or TRBV12-4 with TRBJ2-3, with D possibly TRBD2 on 5 matching bases. CDR3 length: 15 amino acids. V was cut by 2 bases and J by 0 bases, with 9 bases left in between. The CDR3 here is CASSLWRTSTDTQYF. The CDR3 bases are TGTGCCAGCAGTTTATGGAGGACTAGCACAGATACGCAGTATTTT.

This chain connects TRBV6-5 to TRBJ1-5; D possibly corresponds to TRBD1 (5 bases). The CDR3 has 14 amino acids. V was cut by 8 bases and J by 2 bases, with 13 bases left in between. Germline V CDR1 and CDR2: MNHEY, SVGAGI. In DNA form, the CDR3 reads TGTGCCAGCCGAGGTGGGGGAGGCAATCAGCCCCAGCATTTT. Amino acid sequence: CASRGGGGNQPQHF.

This chain links TRBV13 with TRBJ2-3; maybe TRBD1 (6 bases). Germline CDR1 PRHDT, CDR2 FYEKMQ (reference sequence). This CDR3 region has 14 residues. V was shortened by 6 bases and J by 1 base, with 11 bases between the two germline ends. CDR3 amino acids: CASRGTLRTDTQYF. In DNA form, the CDR3 reads TGTGCCAGCAGAGGGACACTGCGCACAGATACGCAGTATTTT.

The rearrangement links TRBV15 to TRBJ1-2; TRBD1 agrees at 10 bases. The CDR3 has 15 residues. J was trimmed by 10 bases and V by 0 bases; bases with no gene match: 8. Germline-derived CDR1 and CDR2 are LNHNV and YYDKDF (reference sequence). The CDR3 sequence: CATSRDVSGQGIYTF. CDR3 sequence (DNA): TGTGCCACCAGCAGAGATGTTTCGGGACAGGGGATCTACACCTTC.

V usage is TRBV20-1 and J usage is TRBJ2-1, with D perhaps TRBD2 (7 bases). V lost 1 base, J lost 10 bases, and 14 bases lay in between. Germline CDR1 DFQATT, CDR2 SNEGSKA (reference sequence). The CDR3 has 13 amino acids. CDR3 sequence (DNA): TGCAGTGCTAGAGCGGCGGGGGCGAACGAGCAGTTCTTC. This codes for CSARAAGANEQFF.

The chain joins TRBV2 to TRBJ2-2; maybe TRBD2 (6 bases). Germline V gene data show CDR1 as SNHLY and CDR2 as FYNNEI. The V and J ends lost 4 bases and 4 bases respectively, with 10 bases between them. CDR3 size: 14 residues. This chain's CDR3 is CASSGGVGTGELFF. As DNA, the CDR3 is TGTGCCAGCAGTGGCGGGGTTGGCACCGGGGAGCTGTTTTTT.

The chain recombines TRBV28 with TRBJ1-2, with 10 bases matching TRBD1. The CDR3 covers 16 residues. Germline trimming cut 8 bases from V and 7 bases from J; bases unmatched to any gene: 16. CDR1 is MDHEN, CDR2 SYDVKM, per germline. CDR3: CASLLSGQGTPGGYTF. CDR3 bases: TGTGCCAGCCTACTTTCGGGACAGGGGACGCCAGGTGGCTACACCTTC.

The CDR3, as DNA: TGCAGCGTTGAAGATCCGAATGAGCAGTTCTTC. Protein sequence: CSVEDPNEQFF. J is TRBJ2-1 and V is TRBV29-1, with D uncertain. The germline CDR1 and CDR2 sequences are SQVTM and ANQGSEA. V dropped 0 bases and J dropped 7 bases, with 4 bases sitting between them. The CDR3 loop spans 11 amino acids.

The chain uses TRBV30 and TRBJ1-1; 11 bases fit TRBD1. The germline V gene has CDR1 GTSNPN and CDR2 SVGIG (reference sequence). Trimming at V came to 5 bases and at J to 9 bases, leaving 5 bases not matched to a gene. The CDR3 sequence is 12 residues long. CDR3 amino acids: CAWGGQGAKAFF. In DNA form, the CDR3 reads TGTGCCTGGGGTGGACAGGGGGCCAAAGCTTTCTTT.

The chain has TRBV27 and TRBJ1-2; the match to TRBD1 covers 8 bases. The V segment lost 6 bases and the J segment 7 bases; nucleotides outside the gene matches: 7. This CDR3 comprises 13 residues. The germline gives CDR1 MNHEY, CDR2 SMNVEV (reference sequence). This CDR3 reads CASRVTGGGGYTF. DNA of the CDR3: TGTGCCAGCAGGGTCACAGGGGGAGGTGGCTACACCTTC.

The CDR3 here is CASSQAPRGGTDTQYF. The CDR3 DNA reads TGCGCCAGCAGCCAAGCTCCGCGGGGGGGCACAGATACGCAGTATTTT. This chain joins TRBV4-1 and TRBJ2-3; 8 positions match TRBD2. With 1 base clipped from V and 1 base from J, the junction kept 4 bases outside the gene matches. Per germline, CDR1 MGHRA and CDR2 YSYEKL. The CDR3 is 16 amino acids.

This rearrangement joins TRBV6-6 to TRBJ2-3; TRBD2 might be the D (5 bases). Trimming stripped 5 bases from V and 4 bases from J, with 13 bases between. This CDR3 spans 14 amino acids. Germline CDR1 MNHNY, CDR2 SVGAGI (reference sequence). CDR3 in amino acids: CASSPRGVPDTQYF. Here the CDR3 DNA reads TGTGCCAGCAGTCCCCGGGGTGTCCCAGATACGCAGTATTTT.

The CDR3 DNA is TGTGCCAGCAGTTTGACGGGACTAGCGGGAACCTACGAGCAGTACTTC. Translated: CASSLTGLAGTYEQYF. The V gene is TRBV7-2, the J gene TRBJ2-7; TRBD2 matches at 13 bases. There are 16 residues in the CDR3. V was pared by 6 bases and J by 2 bases, with 7 bases of the junction left unmatched. Looked up from germline, CDR1 is SGHTA and CDR2 is FQGNSA.

The chain combines TRBV7-2 with TRBJ2-3, with no clear D. The V and J ends lost 4 bases and 7 bases respectively, with 9 bases between them. This CDR3 has 12 residues. Per the germline V gene, CDR1 is SGHTA and CDR2 is FQGNSA. CDR3 sequence: CASSSLGYTQYF. The DNA for the CDR3 is TGTGCCAGCAGCTCCCTTGGGTATACGCAGTATTTT.

This chain joins TRBV20-1 and TRBJ2-1; 12 bases line up with TRBD2. The CDR3 is 14 amino acids. Germline lookup yields CDR1 DFQATT and CDR2 SNEGSKA (reference sequence). Trimming cost V 5 bases and J 3 bases; bases outside gene matches: 2. Written as DNA, the CDR3 is TGCAGTGCTCGACTAGCGGGAGTCTACAATGAGCAGTTCTTC. As protein: CSARLAGVYNEQFF.

The chain employs TRBV3-1 and TRBJ2-1; D is unclear. The germline V gene has CDR1 LGHDT and CDR2 YNNKEL (reference sequence). Trimming shortened V by 4 bases and J by 8 bases, and 12 bases separated the two germline ends. The CDR3 has 13 amino acids. CDR3 protein: CASSPGRFDEQFF. The CDR3 coding sequence is TGTGCCAGCAGCCCCGGTCGGTTTGATGAGCAGTTCTTC.

In DNA form, the CDR3 reads TGTGCCGGAACCTTGGGGGGAGACGAGCAGTACTTC. Its protein product is CAGTLGGDEQYF. The genes are TRBV30 and TRBJ2-7; D possibly corresponds to TRBD2 (6 bases). V was trimmed by 8 bases and J by 5 bases, leaving 16 bases between them. This CDR3 is 12 amino acids long. Germline V gene lookup returns CDR1 GTSNPN and CDR2 SVGIG (reference sequence).

This chain uses TRBV5-8 with TRBJ2-3; D is unresolved. The CDR3 is 13 amino acids. V lost 3 bases, J lost 6 bases, and 11 bases lay in between. Germline V gene lookup returns CDR1 SGHTS and CDR2 YDEGEE. CDR3 in amino acids: CASSYREPDTQYF. For the CDR3, the DNA is TGTGCCAGCAGCTACCGCGAGCCCGATACGCAGTATTTT.

This clonotype has just one count. The J gene is TRBJ2-1, the V gene TRBV12-3 or TRBV12-4; 8 bases map to TRBD2. The V and J ends lost 9 bases and 4 bases, in that order; junction bases with no gene match: 11. This CDR3 region has 15 residues. In DNA form, the CDR3 reads TGTGCCAGTCTAGGTGGTAGCGGGGTTTACAATGAGCAGTTCTTC. It translates to CASLGGSGVYNEQFF.

This chain joins TRBV6-1 and TRBJ2-4, with TRBD1 identical over 8 bases. The CDR3 contains 13 residues. V was clipped by 6 bases and J by 5 bases; unmatched bases: 3. Germline V gives CDR1 MNHNS, CDR2 SASEGT. CDR3 DNA sequence: TGTGCCAGCAGCTACAGGGGGGAAAACATTCAGTACTTC. Translated, it gives CASSYRGENIQYF.

The rearrangement joins TRBV12-3 or TRBV12-4 to TRBJ1-2; 7 bases agree with TRBD1. Trimming at V came to 3 bases and at J to 6 bases, leaving 7 bases not matched to a gene. This CDR3 contains 14 residues. Written as DNA, the CDR3 is TGTGCCAGCAGTTTCCTGAGGGGGCAGAATGGCTACACCTTC. Residues: CASSFLRGQNGYTF.

This clonotype came up a few times. The rearrangement links TRBV20-1 to TRBJ2-5; TRBD1 is a possible D gene (6 bases). Trimming shortened V by 5 bases and J by 3 bases, and 10 bases separated the two germline ends. Germline values: CDR1 DFQATT, CDR2 SNEGSKA (reference sequence). The CDR3 runs to 12 residues. The CDR3 loop is CSARPGEETQYF. The DNA for the CDR3 is TGCAGTGCTCGTCCAGGGGAAGAGACCCAGTACTTC.